These T cell receptor beta chains were read from a single sample in a study of response to subunit inactivated influenza vaccine. TCRdb re-called the RT-PCR reads through MiXCR, storing one row per CDR3 protein. The sample gives just under 550,000 distinct CDR3 sequences, under 25% of which show up once; 2.5% to 3% is in the top ten. In addition, the sample was reused for a study of T cells expressing NK-cell markers.

The sample was CD4+ T cells sorted from PBMCs, taken roughly 12 days after vaccination. The receptors stem from a man aged 45-60 years who received an inactivated influenza vaccine. The CDR3 runs from the conserved cysteine through the conserved F or W. D genes are given only for firm matches. Rows give clone size only sometimes, using once, few, many, or a class for an expanded clone.

abundance,v_gene,d_gene,j_gene,CDR3nt,CDR3aa
.,TRBV3-1,TRBD2,TRBJ2-3,TGTGCCAGCAGCCAAAGACTAGCTACAGATACGCAGTATTTT,CASSQRLATDTQYF
.,TRBV28,TRBD2,TRBJ2-5,TGTGCCAGCAGCAACCCCCTAGCGGGGGGGCTTGAGACCCAGTACTTC,CASSNPLAGGLETQYF
many,TRBV5-1,.,TRBJ2-5,TGCGCCAGCAGCTTGATGGGGACACGTCAAGAGACCCAGTACTTC,CASSLMGTRQETQYF
.,TRBV10-3,TRBD2,TRBJ2-2,TGTGCCATCAGGGGACTAGCGGGAGATTCCGGGGAGCTGTTTTTT,CAIRGLAGDSGELFF
once,TRBV5-4,.,TRBJ2-3,TGTGCCAGCAGCACTGGACGGGAAGTTTTGACAGATACGCAGTATTTT,CASSTGREVLTDTQYF
.,TRBV7-9,.,TRBJ1-2,TGTGCCAGCCGCTATCCAGGGAATGGCTACACCTTC,CASRYPGNGYTF
many,TRBV7-2,.,TRBJ1-5,TGTGCCAGCAGCTTAGGCAGGGGTAGAGGCAATCAGCCCCAGCATTTT,CASSLGRGRGNQPQHF
many,TRBV7-9,.,TRBJ2-7,TGTGCCAGCAGCTCTACTCGAAACACCTACGAGCAGTACTTC,CASSSTRNTYEQYF
.,TRBV5-1,TRBD1,TRBJ2-4,TGCGCCAGCAGCTGGTTCCCGGGACAGGGGAACTTAGCCAAAAACATTAAGTACTTC,CASSWFPGQGNLAKNIKYF
.,TRBV4-1,TRBD1,TRBJ2-1,TGCGCCAGCAGCCCATCCGGGACAGGGGACAATGAGCAGTTCTTC,CASSPSGTGDNEQFF
few,TRBV5-4,.,TRBJ2-2,TGTGCCAGCAGCTTGGGGGGGGTCCAAGGCGGGGAGCTGTTTTTT,CASSLGGVQGGELFF
.,TRBV7-2,TRBD2,TRBJ2-1,TGTGCCAGCAGCTTAGAGCGTGCAGCGGGGGACAATGAGCAGTTCTTC,CASSLERAAGDNEQFF
few,TRBV15,TRBD1,TRBJ2-1,TGTGCCACCAGACCCTCACCACAGGGGAAAGCGAGCTCCTACAATGAGCAGTTCTTC,CATRPSPQGKASSYNEQFF
.,TRBV28,TRBD2,TRBJ2-1,TGTGCCGGACAACTAGCGGGAGGCTCAGATGAGCAGTTCTTC,CAGQLAGGSDEQFF
.,TRBV24-1,.,TRBJ2-1,TGTGCCACCAGTGACCCCGTACAGGGCCATGAGCAGTTCTTC,CATSDPVQGHEQFF
.,TRBV6-1,TRBD1,TRBJ1-4,TGTGCCAGCAGTGAACAGGGGGCAAAGGAAAAACTGTTTTTT,CASSEQGAKEKLFF
.,TRBV14,.,TRBJ1-6,TGTGCCAGCGCGGGTGGTCGACTTTATTCACCCCTCCACTTT,CASAGGRLYSPLHF
few,TRBV20-1,TRBD2,TRBJ2-1,TGCAGTGCTAGAGGAACTAGCGGGAGTAATCGAGATGAGCAGTTCTTC,CSARGTSGSNRDEQFF
.,TRBV4-1,TRBD2,TRBJ2-1,TGCGCCAGCAGCCAAGAGGTTGCGGGCGGGGGGGCCAATGAGCAGTTCTTC,CASSQEVAGGGANEQFF
.,TRBV3-1,TRBD2,TRBJ2-7,TGTGCCAGCAGCCAAGGTCTAGCGGACTACGAGCAGTACTTC,CASSQGLADYEQYF
.,TRBV11-2,.,TRBJ2-5,TGTGCCAGCAGCCCGGTTGGGCAGTCAGAGACCCAGTACTTC,CASSPVGQSETQYF
once,TRBV7-9,.,TRBJ2-5,TGTGCCAGCACCCGGGGGGCTGGGACCCAGTACTTC,CASTRGAGTQYF
few,TRBV6-1,.,TRBJ2-7,TGTGCCAGCAGGGTGAGGGGCGAGGTTTCCTACGAGCAGTACTTC,CASRVRGEVSYEQYF
.,TRBV30,.,TRBJ2-1,TGTGCCTGGAGTTCTTTGGGATTGGCGGAGGAGCAGTTCTTC,CAWSSLGLAEEQFF
.,TRBV19,.,TRBJ2-1,TGTGCCAGTAGTATTAGTAGCTCTACCTTGTCTGAGCAGTTCTTC,CASSISSSTLSEQFF
.,TRBV7-9,TRBD1,TRBJ1-2,TGTGCCAGCAGCCCCCGGAGGGACAGGGAAGATGGCTACACCTTC,CASSPRRDREDGYTF
.,TRBV7-2,.,TRBJ2-3,TGTGCCAGCAGCCCAGGGTTCCCTAGCACAGATACGCAGTATTTT,CASSPGFPSTDTQYF
few,TRBV7-2,.,TRBJ1-4,TGTGCCAGCAGCTTATTCCGCAGGGCAACTAATGAAAAACTGTTTTTT,CASSLFRRATNEKLFF
.,TRBV28,.,TRBJ1-6,TGTGCCAGCAGTGTATCCGGGGTACCCCTCCACTTT,CASSVSGVPLHF
.,TRBV20-1,TRBD1,TRBJ2-3,TGCAGTGCTGCCCCCGGGACAGGGACCAACGGTGCGCAGTATTTT,CSAAPGTGTNGAQYF
.,TRBV7-2,TRBD1,TRBJ2-7,TGTGCCAGCAGCAAATTGACAGGGGCCTACGAGCAGTACTTC,CASSKLTGAYEQYF
few,TRBV6-5,.,TRBJ1-6,TGTGCCAGCAGTTTGGGGGGGCCTCATAATTCACCCCTCCACTTT,CASSLGGPHNSPLHF
.,TRBV7-6,.,TRBJ2-2,TGTGCCAGCAGCCCCGAACCCAGGGAAACCGGGGAGCTGTTTTTT,CASSPEPRETGELFF
.,TRBV20-1,.,TRBJ1-2,TGCAGTGCTTCTGCTGGGGCTAACTATGGCTACACCTTC,CSASAGANYGYTF
.,TRBV9,.,TRBJ2-1,TGTGCCAGCAGCGCCACAGATAGCTCCTACAATGAGCAGTTCTTC,CASSATDSSYNEQFF
.,TRBV29-1,.,TRBJ2-7,TGCAGCGTTGAACTGAGCTCCTACGAGCAGTACTTC,CSVELSSYEQYF
many,TRBV5-1,.,TRBJ2-7,TGCGCCAGCAGCCCGGGCCAACTCTACGAGCAGTACTTC,CASSPGQLYEQYF
.,TRBV4-3,.,TRBJ2-7,TGCGCCAGCAGCCAGGCACTGAGTAGTCGGGGAGACGAGCAGTACTTC,CASSQALSSRGDEQYF
few,TRBV2,.,TRBJ1-5,TGTGCCAGCAGTGATGAGTTAGGGAACCAGCCCCAGCATTTT,CASSDELGNQPQHF
few,TRBV5-6,TRBD1,TRBJ1-1,TGTGCCAGCAGTACAGGGGGGAGCACTGAAGCTTTCTTT,CASSTGGSTEAFF
.,TRBV3-1,.,TRBJ1-3,TGTGCCAGCAGCACAGGTTTCACTGGAAACACCATATATTTT,CASSTGFTGNTIYF
.,TRBV23-1,.,TRBJ2-7,TGCGCCAGCGAGTGCAGAAAACTTCACTACGAGCAGTACTTC,CASECRKLHYEQYF
many,TRBV12-3/TRBV12-4,.,TRBJ1-5,TGTGCCAGCAGTCCCTGGGACCTGGGGAGCAATCAGCCCCAGCATTTT,CASSPWDLGSNQPQHF
.,TRBV12-3/TRBV12-4,TRBD2,TRBJ2-1,TGTGCCAGCAAAGCTAGCGGGCTCAGCTCCTACAATGAGCAGTTCTTC,CASKASGLSSYNEQFF
.,TRBV14,TRBD1,TRBJ2-6,TGTGCCAGCAGCCAAGTCTTTCCGGACAGGGGTAGTTTTTCCTCCCCTGGGGCCAACGTCCTGACTTTC,CASSQVFPDRGSFSSPGANVLTF
.,TRBV29-1,TRBD2,TRBJ2-5,TGCAGCGTTGATCTAGCGGGGGGCGGAGAGACCCAGTACTTC,CSVDLAGGGETQYF
few,TRBV20-1,TRBD2,TRBJ2-1,TGCAGTGCTGGGTCTAGCGGGAGAAGGTCCAATGAGCAGTTCTTC,CSAGSSGRRSNEQFF
few,TRBV11-2,.,TRBJ1-5,TGTGCCAGCAGCTTAGATCGGGAGCAGCCCCAGCATTTT,CASSLDREQPQHF
.,TRBV10-3,.,TRBJ2-1,TGTGCCATCAAAGAGGCAGGGGACTACAATGAGCAGTTCTTC,CAIKEAGDYNEQFF
few,TRBV5-1,.,TRBJ1-2,TGCGCCAGCAGCTTGGTGGACGGAAAAAACTATGGCTACACCTTC,CASSLVDGKNYGYTF
.,TRBV7-2,TRBD2,TRBJ2-7,TGTGCCAGCTCGTCACTAGCGGGAAACGAGCAGTACTTC,CASSSLAGNEQYF
.,TRBV5-5,TRBD2,TRBJ2-1,TGTGCCAGCAGCCCTGGGACTACGACCTACAATGAGCAGTTCTTC,CASSPGTTTYNEQFF
.,TRBV20-1,.,TRBJ2-5,TGCAGTGCTAGAGATTGGGGGGAGGTAAAAGAGACCCAGTACTTC,CSARDWGEVKETQYF
few,TRBV11-1,.,TRBJ2-5,TGTGCCAGCAGCCCAAGTTTCCGGGACACAACTAATTGGGAGACCCAGTACTTC,CASSPSFRDTTNWETQYF
.,TRBV6-2/TRBV6-3,.,TRBJ2-1,TGTGCCAGCAGTTACCTGCGGGGGCCTCTACAGTTCTTC,CASSYLRGPLQFF
.,TRBV7-2,.,TRBJ2-3,TGTGCCAGCAGCGCCCAAGGCGGGCGGGATACGCAGTATTTT,CASSAQGGRDTQYF
.,TRBV19,.,TRBJ2-1,TGTGCCAGTAGTATTAAGGAGACAACGTACAATGAGCAGTTCTTC,CASSIKETTYNEQFF